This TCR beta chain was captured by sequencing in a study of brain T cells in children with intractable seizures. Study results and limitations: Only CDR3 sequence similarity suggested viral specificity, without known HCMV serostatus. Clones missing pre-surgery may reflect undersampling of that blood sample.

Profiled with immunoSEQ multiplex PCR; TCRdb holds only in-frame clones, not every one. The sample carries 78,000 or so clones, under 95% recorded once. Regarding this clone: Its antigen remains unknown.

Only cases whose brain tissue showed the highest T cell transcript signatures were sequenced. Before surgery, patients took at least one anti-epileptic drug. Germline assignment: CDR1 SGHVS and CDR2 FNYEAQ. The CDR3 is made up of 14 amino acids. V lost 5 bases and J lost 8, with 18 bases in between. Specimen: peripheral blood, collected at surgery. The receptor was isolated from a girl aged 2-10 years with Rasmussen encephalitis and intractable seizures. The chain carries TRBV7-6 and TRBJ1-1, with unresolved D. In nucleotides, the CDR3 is TGTGCCAGCAGCGGACGTCTCCCCCTTGACGAAGCTTTCTTT. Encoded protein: CASSGRLPLDEAFF.